A selection of T cell receptor beta chains follows, all from one sample in a study of T-cell memory formation after mild COVID-19. One entry per CDR3 protein results from TCRdb running MiXCR on the 5' RACE reads. This repertoire shows 350,000 to 500,000 distinct CDR3 sequences, 20% found once; its top ten account for more than 8%. Sequenced input: PBMCs or a T cell subset sorted from them (not recorded which). Receptors were obtained from an adult woman who had mild COVID-19 (a few samples of this study predate the infection). Cell type and time point are not known. The CDR3 runs from the conserved cysteine through the conserved F or W. The D gene is left open where the match is weak. Clone size appears in some rows only: once, few, many, or a class for an expanded clone.

cdr3_aa	cdr3_nt	v_call	j_call	d_call	clone_size
CASSPPGPRVYTQYF	TGTGCCAGCAGTCCACCGGGACCCCGGGTATATACGCAGTATTTT	TRBV12-3/TRBV12-4	TRBJ2-3	-	few
CASSQEPGLAHTDTQYF	TGTGCCAGCAGCCAAGAGCCGGGCCTCGCACACACAGATACGCAGTATTTT	TRBV14	TRBJ2-3	-	few
CATGRGGLAGELFF	TGTGCCACCGGGCGGGGGGGCCTTGCCGGGGAGCTGTTTTTT	TRBV12-3/TRBV12-4	TRBJ2-2	TRBD2	-
CSVLDAWRDYGYTF	TGCAGCGTCCTCGACGCCTGGAGAGACTATGGCTACACCTTC	TRBV29-1	TRBJ1-2	-	-
CASSAYRGQQVNEQFF	TGTGCCAGCAGCGCATACAGGGGGCAACAGGTCAATGAGCAGTTCTTC	TRBV7-8	TRBJ2-1	TRBD1	-
CASSISQGPAKNIQYF	TGTGCCAGCAGTATATCGCAGGGCCCAGCCAAAAACATTCAGTACTTC	TRBV12-3/TRBV12-4	TRBJ2-4	-	-
CASTLDNSYEQYF	TGCGCCAGCACCTTAGACAACTCCTACGAGCAGTACTTC	TRBV5-1	TRBJ2-7	-	few
CAWSGRRGNTGELFF	TGTGCCTGGAGTGGGAGAAGGGGTAACACCGGGGAGCTGTTTTTT	TRBV30	TRBJ2-2	-	-
CASSNHRELMNTEAFF	TGTGCCAGTAGCAACCACAGGGAATTAATGAACACTGAAGCTTTCTTT	TRBV19	TRBJ1-1	-	-
CASSEGTPGQYF	TGTGCCAGCAGTGAAGGGACCCCCGGGCAGTACTTC	TRBV6-1	TRBJ2-7	-	few
CATSRDRGGAGQTGELFF	TGTGCCACCAGCAGAGATCGCGGGGGCGCTGGGCAGACCGGGGAGCTGTTTTTT	TRBV15	TRBJ2-2	-	few
CAISVRTDLEQFF	TGTGCCATCAGTGTAAGGACTGACCTTGAGCAGTTCTTC	TRBV10-3	TRBJ2-1	-	few
CASSREGRYYGYTF	TGTGCCAGCAGCAGAGAGGGACGGTACTATGGCTACACCTTC	TRBV5-8	TRBJ1-2	-	-